This T cell receptor beta chain was identified in a study of beta chain features in type 1 diabetes (dated by TCRdb to the late 2010s). Notes on the research overall: Mean age, gender distribution, total cell number and subset yield did not differ between patients and healthy donors. A total of approximately 99,000,000 sorted cells were examined across all samples, and RNA yield correlated strongly with the number of cells per subset. The study compared TCRB repertoires of sorted circulating CD4+ T cell subsets between recently diagnosed type 1 diabetes patients and matched healthy donors. Regulatory and stem cell-like memory subsets were isolated from only 8 patients and roughly eight healthy donors, whereas naive and central memory subsets came from all 30 or so donors.

All of the isolated RNA was reverse transcribed with the High Capacity cDNA Reverse Transcription Kit, so expressed TCRB transcripts were sequenced. Stem cell-like memory T cell samples underwent survey-depth immunoSEQ sequencing, averaging about 1 million total reads per sample. Sorted cells were lysed in RLT buffer, and RNA was extracted using DNase-treated RNeasy Micro or Mini kits according to cell number. To prevent cross-contamination, every cell subset was processed on its own, while patient and healthy donor samples were processed together. TCRB sequences were amplified from cDNA with the immunoSEQ multiplex PCR, producing 87-bp fragments spanning the CDR3 region. The amplicons were sequenced using the Illumina HiSeq platform. In the original analysis: Synthetic template baselines were used to correct PCR bias computationally, reads within Hamming distance 2 were collapsed together, and singletons that could not be merged were discarded. Reads were aligned against IMGT to assign V, D and J genes, CDR3 length and insertions or deletions at six rearrangement sites. Within each subset, clonotype counts were normalized to sorted cell number, and only after that were true diversity and Gini coefficients computed with the tcR R package. The overlap coefficient, calculated on TCRB nucleotide sequences, was used to quantify repertoire sharing. TCRdb's version of the immuneACCESS table is confined to in-frame rearrangements and falls short of the full clone set. An unresolved V gene accounts for under half of the shortfall where checked; the remainder is of unknown origin. That table supplies the V and J calls and clone size; D and trimming were determined from the DNA. The sample contains over 100,000 clones, less than 40% of them found a single time. Over 0.05% of the sample lies in the top ten.

Overall study results and their limits: HLA sub-analyses involved small numbers of individuals, so any influence of HLA type on TCRB rearrangement remained unresolved. PCR may preferentially amplify shorter templates, but because patient and control samples were amplified and corrected together, any resulting skew would affect both groups equally. Type 1 diabetes patients showed a moderate but significant shortening of TCRB CDR3 length in all four CD4+ subsets. Sequencing cDNA rather than genomic DNA could over-represent highly expressing activated cells, although activation and CD3 levels did not differ between groups. Naive, central memory and regulatory TCRB repertoires appeared to be more alike among patients than among healthy donors. Patients with type 1 diabetes made fewer insertions and deleted more nucleotides at VDJ recombination sites, implying thymic rearrangement abnormalities.

About this clone: Its antigen remains undetermined. Base qualities are missing; no much larger clone stands one base away.

From the cysteine through the phenylalanine, the CDR3 covers 15 amino acids. Only the CDR3 portion is preserved as DNA: 45 bases, with reading frame beginning at the first base. The germline V end is reduced by 2 bases and the J end by 5 bases; junction bases left unmatched: 7. The CDR1 and CDR2 encoded by the germline V gene are MGHRA and YSYEKL. From each donor, a single peripheral blood sample of approximately 110 mL on average was drawn into heparinised tubes. Naive, central memory, regulatory and stem cell-like memory CD4+ T cells were sorted on a BD FACSAria II using a panel including CD45RO, CCR7, CD25, CD127, CD95 and CD27. All sorted populations exceeded 98% purity. PBMCs were separated immediately by Lymphoprep density gradient centrifugation and were stained directly, without being cultured. So that batch effects would be minimized, each experiment stained and sorted samples in pairs, pairing one healthy donor with one patient.

The chain joins TRBV4-1 to TRBJ2-5; 8 bases in the junction line up with TRBD2. The clonotype was recovered from a woman under 30 in good health. Sequences were obtained from stem cell memory CD4+ T cells from blood. This specimen's cell subset or site label, per the study, means: stem cell-like memory CD4+ T cells. The CDR3 amino acid sequence is: CASSQPRGGRETQYF. Read as DNA, the sequence is TGCGCCAGCAGCCAACCCCGGGGGGGACGTGAGACCCAGTACTTC.